This TCR beta chain was captured in a study of immune heterogeneity within non-small cell lung tumors. Overall study context: Tumor histology was classified as squamous cell carcinoma in a few cases, non-squamous carcinoma in around nine and not otherwise specified in 1. Findings of the study overall: High-frequency clones unique to single sites coexisted with identical dominant CDR3 beta clonotypes that recurred across tumor sites within a patient. Local T-cell clonality tracked moderately but significantly with local tumor mutational burden, giving an R of approximately 0.34.

Germline V gene lookup returns CDR1 KGHSH and CDR2 LQKENI. The CDR3 contains 15 residues. V dropped 2 bases and J dropped 8; count of bases not matched to a gene: 5. The template for each sample was 450 to 750 ng of genomic DNA, which had been extracted from bulk tumor tissue. Doctors removed several biopsies from each primary tumor during surgery, keeping them far apart. The study enrolled patients with untreated, newly diagnosed non-small cell lung cancer who underwent curative surgery. It was a multiplex PCR that amplified TCR beta CDR3, with 32 V and 13 J primers. TCRdb recomputed calls from the multiplex PCR reads with MiXCR, one row per CDR3 protein. The sample consists of under 7,000 distinct CDR3 sequences, approximately 22% of them appearing once. Notes on this clonotype: Antigen specificity is unknown.

This receptor was taken from a female donor with non-small cell lung cancer. Specimen: lung tumor tissue. This chain links TRBV18 with TRBJ1-6, with 8 bases that match TRBD1. Here the CDR3 DNA reads TGTGCCAGCTCACCATCGTCAGGGGGCGATTCACCCCTCCACTTT. Encoded protein: CASSPSSGGDSPLHF.